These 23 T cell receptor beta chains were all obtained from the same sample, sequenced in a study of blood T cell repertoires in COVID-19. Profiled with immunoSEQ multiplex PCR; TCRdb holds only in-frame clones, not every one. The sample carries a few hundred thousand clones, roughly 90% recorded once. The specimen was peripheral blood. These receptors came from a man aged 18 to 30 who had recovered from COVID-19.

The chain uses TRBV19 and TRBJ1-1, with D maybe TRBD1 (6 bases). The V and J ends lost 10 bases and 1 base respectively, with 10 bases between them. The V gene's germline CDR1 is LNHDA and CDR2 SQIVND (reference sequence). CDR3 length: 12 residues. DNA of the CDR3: TGTGCCACCAACAGGGAGAACACTGAAGCTTTCTTT. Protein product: CATNRENTEAFF.

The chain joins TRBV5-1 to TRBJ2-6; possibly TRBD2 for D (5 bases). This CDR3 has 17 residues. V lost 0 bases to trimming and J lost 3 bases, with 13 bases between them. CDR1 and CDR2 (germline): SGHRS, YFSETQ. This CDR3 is CASSLADGKGGANVLTF. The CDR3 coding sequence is TGCGCCAGCAGCTTGGCCGACGGGAAGGGTGGGGCCAACGTCCTGACTTTC.

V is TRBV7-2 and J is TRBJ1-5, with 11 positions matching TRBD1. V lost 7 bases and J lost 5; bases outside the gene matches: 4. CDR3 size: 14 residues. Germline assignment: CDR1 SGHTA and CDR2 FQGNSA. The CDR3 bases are TGTGCCAGCAACCCGGGACAGGGGGATCAGCCCCAGCATTTT. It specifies CASNPGQGDQPQHF.

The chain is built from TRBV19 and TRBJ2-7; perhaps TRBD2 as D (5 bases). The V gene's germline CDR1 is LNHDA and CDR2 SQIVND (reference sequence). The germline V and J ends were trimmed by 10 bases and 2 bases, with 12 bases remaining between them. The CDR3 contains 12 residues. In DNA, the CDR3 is TGTGCCACAGAAGACGGGACCTACGAGCAGTACTTC. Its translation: CATEDGTYEQYF.

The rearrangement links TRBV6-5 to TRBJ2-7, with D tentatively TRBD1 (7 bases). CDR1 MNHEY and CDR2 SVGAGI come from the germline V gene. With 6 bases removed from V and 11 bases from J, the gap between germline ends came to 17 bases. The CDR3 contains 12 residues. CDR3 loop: CASSSRTGGEYF. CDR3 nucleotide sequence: TGTGCCAGCAGCTCGAGGACAGGAGGGGAGTACTTC.

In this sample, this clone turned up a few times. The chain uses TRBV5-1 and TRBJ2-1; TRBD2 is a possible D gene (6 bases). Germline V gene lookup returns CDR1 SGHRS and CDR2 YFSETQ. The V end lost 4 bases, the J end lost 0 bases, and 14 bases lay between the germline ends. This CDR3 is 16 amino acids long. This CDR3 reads CASSLYRLDSYNEQFF. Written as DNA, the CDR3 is TGCGCCAGCAGCCTCTACCGACTAGACTCCTACAATGAGCAGTTCTTC.

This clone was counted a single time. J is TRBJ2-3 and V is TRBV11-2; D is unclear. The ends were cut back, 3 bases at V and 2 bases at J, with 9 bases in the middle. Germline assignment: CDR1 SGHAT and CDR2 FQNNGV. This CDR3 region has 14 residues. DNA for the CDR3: TGTGCCAGCAGCTTCCGCAGGCACACAGATACGCAGTATTTT. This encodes CASSFRRHTDTQYF.

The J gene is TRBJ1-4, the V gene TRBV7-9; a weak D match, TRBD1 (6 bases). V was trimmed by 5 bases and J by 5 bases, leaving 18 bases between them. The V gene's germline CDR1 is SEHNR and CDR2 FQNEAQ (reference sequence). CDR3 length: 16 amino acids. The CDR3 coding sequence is TGTGCCAGCAGCCCTCTCCCGACAGGTCAAAATGAAAAACTGTTTTTT. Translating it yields CASSPLPTGQNEKLFF.

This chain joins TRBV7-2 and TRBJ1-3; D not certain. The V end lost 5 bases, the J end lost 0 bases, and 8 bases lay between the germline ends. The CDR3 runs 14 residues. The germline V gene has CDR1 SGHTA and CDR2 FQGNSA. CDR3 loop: CASSPHLSGNTIYF. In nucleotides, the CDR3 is TGTGCCAGCAGCCCACACCTCTCTGGAAACACCATATATTTT.

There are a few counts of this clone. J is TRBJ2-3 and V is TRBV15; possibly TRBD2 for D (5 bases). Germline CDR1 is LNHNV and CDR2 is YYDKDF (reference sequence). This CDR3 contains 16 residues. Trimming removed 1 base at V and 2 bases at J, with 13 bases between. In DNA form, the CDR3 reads TGTGCCACCAGCAGAGGGAGCGGTCCTTCCACAGATACGCAGTATTTT. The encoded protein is CATSRGSGPSTDTQYF.

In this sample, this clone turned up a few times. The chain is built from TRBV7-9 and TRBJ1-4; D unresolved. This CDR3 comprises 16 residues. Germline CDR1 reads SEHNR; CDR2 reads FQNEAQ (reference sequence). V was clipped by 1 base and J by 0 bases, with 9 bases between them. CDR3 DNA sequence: TGTGCCAGCAGCTTAGGAGGAATAGCAACTAATGAAAAACTGTTTTTT. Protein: CASSLGGIATNEKLFF. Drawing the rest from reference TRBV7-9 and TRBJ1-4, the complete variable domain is DTGVSQNPRHKITKRGQNVTFRCDPISEHNRLYWYRQTLGQGPEFLTYFQNEAQLEKSRLLSDRFSAERPKGSFSTLEIQRTEQGDSAMYLCASSLGGIATNEKLFFGSGTQLSVL.

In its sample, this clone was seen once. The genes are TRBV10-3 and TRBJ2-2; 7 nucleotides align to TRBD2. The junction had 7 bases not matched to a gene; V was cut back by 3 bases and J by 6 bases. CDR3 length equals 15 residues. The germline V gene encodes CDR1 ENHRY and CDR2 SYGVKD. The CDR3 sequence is CAISESREASGELFF. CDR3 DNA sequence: TGTGCCATCAGTGAATCTCGGGAGGCTTCCGGGGAGCTGTTTTTT.

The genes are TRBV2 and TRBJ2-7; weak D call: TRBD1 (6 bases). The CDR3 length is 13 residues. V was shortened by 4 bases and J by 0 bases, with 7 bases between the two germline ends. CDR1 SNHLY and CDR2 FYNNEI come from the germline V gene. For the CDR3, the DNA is TGTGCCAGCAGTGGGACAGCCTCCTACGAGCAGTACTTC. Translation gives CASSGTASYEQYF. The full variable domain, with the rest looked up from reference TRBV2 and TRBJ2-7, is EPEVTQTPSHQVTQMGQEVILRCVPISNHLYFYWYRQILGQKVEFLVSFYNNEISEKSEIFDDQFSVERPDGSNFTLKIRSTKLEDSAMYFCASSGTASYEQYFGPGTRLTVT.

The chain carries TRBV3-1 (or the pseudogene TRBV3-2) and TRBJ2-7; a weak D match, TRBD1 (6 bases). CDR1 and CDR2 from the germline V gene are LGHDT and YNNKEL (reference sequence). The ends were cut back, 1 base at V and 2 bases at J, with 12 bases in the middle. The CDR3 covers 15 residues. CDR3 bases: TGTGCCAGCAGCCAAGGGCCGGACAGCACCTACGAGCAGTACTTC. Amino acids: CASSQGPDSTYEQYF.

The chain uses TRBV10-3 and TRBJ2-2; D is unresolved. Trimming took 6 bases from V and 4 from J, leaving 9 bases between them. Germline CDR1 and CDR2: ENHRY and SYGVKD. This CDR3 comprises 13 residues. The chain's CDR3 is CAISAASTGELFF. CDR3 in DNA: TGTGCCATCAGCGCCGCGAGCACCGGGGAGCTGTTTTTT.

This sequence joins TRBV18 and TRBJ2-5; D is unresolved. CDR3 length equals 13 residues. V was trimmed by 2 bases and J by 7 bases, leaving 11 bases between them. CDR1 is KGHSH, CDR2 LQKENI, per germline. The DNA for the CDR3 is TGTGCCAGCTCACCATCGTTGTTAGCGACCCAGTACTTC. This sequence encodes CASSPSLLATQYF.

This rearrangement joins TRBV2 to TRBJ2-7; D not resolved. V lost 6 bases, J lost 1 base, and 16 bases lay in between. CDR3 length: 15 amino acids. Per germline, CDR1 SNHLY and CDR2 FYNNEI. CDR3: CASSPGRLVSYEQYF. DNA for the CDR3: TGTGCCAGCAGCCCTGGTCGTCTAGTTTCCTACGAGCAGTACTTC.

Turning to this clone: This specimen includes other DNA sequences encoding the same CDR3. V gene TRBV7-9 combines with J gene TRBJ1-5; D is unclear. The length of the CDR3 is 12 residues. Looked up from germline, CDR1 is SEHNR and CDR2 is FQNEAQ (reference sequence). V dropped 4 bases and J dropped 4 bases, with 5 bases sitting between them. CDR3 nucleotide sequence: TGTGCCAGCAGCTCCCCTAATCAGCCCCAGCATTTT. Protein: CASSSPNQPQHF. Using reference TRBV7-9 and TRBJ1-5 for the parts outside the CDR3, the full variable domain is DTGVSQNPRHKITKRGQNVTFRCDPISEHNRLYWYRQTLGQGPEFLTYFQNEAQLEKSRLLSDRFSAERPKGSFSTLEIQRTEQGDSAMYLCASSSPNQPQHFGDGTRLSIL.

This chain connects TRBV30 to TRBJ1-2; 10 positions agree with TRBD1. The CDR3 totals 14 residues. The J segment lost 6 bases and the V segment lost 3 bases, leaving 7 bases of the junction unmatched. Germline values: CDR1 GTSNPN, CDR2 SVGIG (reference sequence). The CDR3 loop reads CAWSTDGTGDGYTF. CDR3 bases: TGTGCCTGGAGCACCGACGGGACAGGGGATGGCTACACCTTC.

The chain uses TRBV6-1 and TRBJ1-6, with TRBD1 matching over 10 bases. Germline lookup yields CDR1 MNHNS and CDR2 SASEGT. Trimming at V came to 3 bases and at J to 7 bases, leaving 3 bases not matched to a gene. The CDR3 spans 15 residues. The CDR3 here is CASSEGQGRNSPLHF. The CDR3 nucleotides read TGTGCCAGCAGTGAGGGACAGGGGAGGAATTCACCCCTCCACTTT.

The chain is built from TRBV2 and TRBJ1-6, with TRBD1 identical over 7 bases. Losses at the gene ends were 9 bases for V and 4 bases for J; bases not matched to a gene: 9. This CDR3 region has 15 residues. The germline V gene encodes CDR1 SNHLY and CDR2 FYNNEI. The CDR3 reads CASSEGASYNSPLHF. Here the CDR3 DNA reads TGTGCCAGTTCGGAGGGGGCCTCTTATAATTCACCCCTCCACTTT.

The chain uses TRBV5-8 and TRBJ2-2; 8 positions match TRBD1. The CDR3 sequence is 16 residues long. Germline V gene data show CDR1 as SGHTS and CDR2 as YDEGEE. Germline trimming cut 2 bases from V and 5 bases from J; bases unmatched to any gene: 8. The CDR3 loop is CASSFQGAKLTGELFF. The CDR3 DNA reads TGTGCCAGCAGCTTCCAGGGGGCCAAACTTACCGGGGAGCTGTTTTTT.

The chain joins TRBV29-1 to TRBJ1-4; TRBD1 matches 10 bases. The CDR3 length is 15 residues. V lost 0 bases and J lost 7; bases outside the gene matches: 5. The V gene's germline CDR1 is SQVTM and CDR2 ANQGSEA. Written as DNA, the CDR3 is TGCAGCGTTGAAGATGGAGGACAGGGGGGTGAAAAACTGTTTTTT. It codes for CSVEDGGQGGEKLFF.